Listed below are T cell receptor beta chains from one sample, sequenced in a study of cytomegalovirus exposure and HLA in healthy donors. TCRdb's table, derived via immunoSEQ multiplex PCR, lists solely in-frame clones and lacks some. The sample yields about 49,000 clones, 85% to 95% seen once. Sequenced material: PBMCs. The receptor set was obtained from a man between 18 and 29 years old in good health and CMV-seronegative. CDR3s include the opening cysteine and the closing phenylalanine or tryptophan. The D gene is left open where the match is weak.

CDR3nt,CDR3aa,d_gene,v_gene,j_gene
TGTGCCAGCAGTGACTTTATTAGCTCCTACGAGCAGTACTTC,CASSDFISSYEQYF,NA,TRBV6-1,TRBJ2-7
TGTGCCAGCCTCACAGGGATCACCGGGGAGCTGTTTTTT,CASLTGITGELFF,NA,TRBV28,TRBJ2-2
TGCAGCGTGAAAACAGGGGTCTCTAGCACAGATACGCAGTATTTT,CSVKTGVSSTDTQYF,TRBD1,TRBV29-1,TRBJ2-3
TGTGCCAGCGCTTGGGGAGGTGCCTACAATGAGCAGTTCTTC,CASAWGGAYNEQFF,NA,TRBV27,TRBJ2-1
TGTGCCAGCAGTTCCTTGGACAGGGTGCTTCAGCCCCAGCATTTT,CASSSLDRVLQPQHF,TRBD1,TRBV28,TRBJ1-5
TGTGCCAGCAGCTCAGGAAGGGGACACCGCTACTTC,CASSSGRGHRYF,NA,TRBV14,TRBJ2-4
TGTGCCAGCAGACCCAGGGTGGCCGGGAGGGGGTGGTTCTTC,CASRPRVAGRGWFF,TRBD2,TRBV5-4,TRBJ2-1
TGCGCCAGCAGTGATGGGGGCAGTGGTAACACTGAAGCTTTCTTT,CASSDGGSGNTEAFF,NA,TRBV10-1,TRBJ1-1
TGCGCCACCCCGCTAGCCATTAGCACAGATACGCAGTATTTT,CATPLAISTDTQYF,NA,TRBV10-1,TRBJ2-3
TGTGCCAGCAGCTCCGAGAGCCGACTAGTTACCAATACGCAGTATTTT,CASSSESRLVTNTQYF,NA,TRBV2,TRBJ2-3
TGCGCCAGCAGCAGGGATGGTTTGGGGCTGACCACCGGGGAGCTGTTTTTT,CASSRDGLGLTTGELFF,NA,TRBV5-1,TRBJ2-2
TGTGCCAGCAGCTCAAAGGACAGGGGCGTCCACGAGCAGTACTTC,CASSSKDRGVHEQYF,TRBD1,TRBV5-4,TRBJ2-7
TGTGCCAGCAGCCCAACCGGACTAGCGGGAGGGCCCTACGAGCAGTACTTC,CASSPTGLAGGPYEQYF,TRBD2,TRBV7-8,TRBJ2-7
TGTGCCAGCAGCCCCCGGGACATCTACGAGCAGTACTTC,CASSPRDIYEQYF,NA,TRBV7-9,TRBJ2-7
TGCAGCGTTGAAGTAGGGCAGGGGTCCGGCTACACCTTC,CSVEVGQGSGYTF,NA,TRBV29-1,TRBJ1-2